These 20 T cell receptor beta chains were sequenced from one sample in a study of identical twins. Using its own MiXCR run on the 5' RACE reads, TCRdb lists one record per CDR3 protein. This table has 500,000 to 650,000 distinct CDR3 sequences, under 8.5% appearing once. This same sample was also taken into another study, of yellow fever vaccine responses in identical twins.

Sequenced material: PBMCs. The source is a woman aged 18-29 years in good health.

In nucleotides, the CDR3 is TGTGCCAGCACCCTCCTAGAAAACCCCTACGAGCAGTACGTC. Its protein product is CASTLLENPYEQYV. This chain joins TRBV3-1 and TRBJ2-7, with D unresolved. Looked up from germline, CDR1 is LGHDT and CDR2 is YNNKEL (reference sequence). Trimming cost V 7 bases and J 2 bases, with 15 bases left between them. The CDR3 length is 14 residues.

This clonotype was counted at least ten times. The V and J genes are TRBV3-1 and TRBJ2-1; 8 bases line up with TRBD2. Germline values: CDR1 LGHDT, CDR2 YNNKEL (reference sequence). The CDR3 spans 14 residues. After removal of 1 base from V and 13 bases from J, the junction contained 9 bases not matched to a gene. CDR3 sequence reads: CASSQGPGLEKQFF. The CDR3 DNA follows: TGTGCCAGCAGCCAAGGACCGGGACTAGAAAAACAGTTCTTC.

This chain uses TRBV6-1 with TRBJ1-5; D perhaps matches TRBD1 (5 bases). V was trimmed by 2 bases and J by 4 bases, leaving 12 bases between them. Germline V gene lookup returns CDR1 MNHNS and CDR2 SASEGT. The CDR3 length is 15 residues. The chain's CDR3 is CASSELTVTNQPQHF. In DNA, the CDR3 is TGTGCCAGCAGTGAATTGACAGTAACGAATCAGCCCCAGCATTTT.

This clonotype was picked up many times. This chain links TRBV20-1 with TRBJ2-3, with D perhaps given as TRBD1 or TRBD2 (5 bases each). In germline, CDR1 is DFQATT, CDR2 SNEGSKA (reference sequence). CDR3 size: 13 residues. V gave up 6 bases and J gave up 5 bases, with 15 bases separating them. CDR3 coding DNA: TGCAGTGCGGGACCCGGGGCGGGAGATACGCAGTATTTT. This translates into CSAGPGAGDTQYF.

The CDR3 loop reads CARSLAGQGYWAKNIQYF. The DNA for the CDR3 is TGTGCCAGAAGCTTGGCGGGACAGGGCTATTGGGCCAAAAACATTCAGTACTTC. The V call is TRBV5-3, the J call TRBJ2-4, with 9 positions matching TRBD1. TRBV5-3 is sorted into the ORF group, with uncertain function. The CDR3 consists of 18 residues. V gave up 0 bases and J gave up 1 base; unmatched junction bases: 8.

The gene calls are TRBV9 and TRBJ2-1; D perhaps matches TRBD2 (6 bases). The CDR3 extends over 15 amino acids. The V end was cut by 0 bases, the J end by 9 bases, with 16 bases between. Per germline, CDR1 SGDLS and CDR2 YYNGEE. The CDR3 loop reads CASSVEAGRLAEQFF. The CDR3 DNA follows: TGTGCCAGCAGCGTAGAGGCAGGGAGGCTCGCTGAGCAGTTCTTC.

The chain uses TRBV20-1 and TRBJ2-7; D perhaps matches TRBD2 (6 bases). Trimming took 6 bases from V and 2 from J, leaving 20 bases between them. Germline-derived CDR1 and CDR2 are DFQATT and SNEGSKA (reference sequence). The CDR3 loop spans 15 amino acids. The CDR3: CSAFSRGGAPYEQYV. The DNA for the CDR3 is TGCAGTGCCTTTTCCCGTGGCGGGGCCCCCTACGAGCAGTACGTC.

This clonotype was observed at least ten times. The J gene is TRBJ2-5, the V gene TRBV5-1; D is unclear. Trimming took off 7 bases at V and 2 bases at J, with 9 bases between the two ends. There are 12 residues in the CDR3. Germline loops: CDR1 SGHRS, CDR2 YFSETQ. The CDR3 nucleotides read TGCGCCAGCCGACTGATACAAGAGACCCAGTACTTC. This sequence encodes CASRLIQETQYF.

This clonotype appeared a few times. This rearrangement joins TRBV20-1 to TRBJ1-2, with 12 nucleotides matching TRBD1. This CDR3 is 15 amino acids long. CDR1 is DFQATT, CDR2 SNEGSKA, per germline (reference sequence). V lost 5 bases and J lost 6; bases outside the gene matches: 10. The CDR3 sequence: CSAPVSGTGGNGYTF. Written as DNA, the CDR3 is TGCAGTGCTCCCGTAAGTGGGACAGGGGGCAATGGCTACACCTTC.

This clonotype was found many times. The CDR3 here is CATSPKRQGWDYGYTF. Here the CDR3 DNA reads TGTGCCACCAGCCCCAAGCGACAGGGGTGGGACTATGGCTACACCTTC. The V call is TRBV15, the J call TRBJ1-2; the match to TRBD1 covers 8 bases. J was trimmed by 3 bases and V by 5 bases; bases with no gene match: 11. The CDR3 runs 16 residues. Germline CDR1 is LNHNV and CDR2 is YYDKDF (reference sequence).

This clonotype showed up many times. This rearrangement joins TRBV27 to TRBJ2-5; TRBD2 might be the D (5 bases). V lost 4 bases and J 4 bases, leaving 13 bases between the germline ends. The CDR3 totals 14 residues. Germline V gene lookup returns CDR1 MNHEY and CDR2 SMNVEV (reference sequence). CDR3 protein: CASSYGSGIETQYF. In nucleotides, the CDR3 is TGTGCCAGCAGTTACGGTTCGGGAATAGAGACCCAGTACTTC.

This clonotype was counted between two and nine times. The rearrangement uses TRBV6-1 and TRBJ2-2; 11 bases match TRBD2. Germline-derived CDR1 and CDR2 are MNHNS and SASEGT. V shed 6 bases and J 1 base; nucleotides not matched to a gene: 7. The CDR3 is 17 residues long. CDR3 in DNA: TGTGCCAGCAGGCCTCTAGCGGGGGGACTGAACACCGGGGAGCTGTTTTTT. It is translated as CASRPLAGGLNTGELFF.

CDR3 sequence (DNA): TGTGCCAGCAGTTACTCGTCGACAGGGTACCAGCCCCAGCATTTT. Translation: CASSYSSTGYQPQHF. V and J are TRBV6-2 or TRBV6-3 and TRBJ1-5, with 7 bases lining up with TRBD1. V shed 0 bases, J shed 7 bases, and the junction held 6 bases outside the gene matches. The V gene's germline CDR1 is MNHEY and CDR2 SVGEGT. CDR3 length: 15 amino acids.

This clonotype was counted many times. The genes are TRBV12-3 or TRBV12-4 and TRBJ1-2; 8 bases line up with TRBD1. The CDR3 is 14 amino acids. V lost 6 bases to trimming and J lost 4 bases; unmatched junction nucleotides: 7. DNA of the CDR3: TGTGCCAGCAGCGGTCGGACAGGGATCTATGGCTACACCTTC. Amino acids: CASSGRTGIYGYTF.

CDR3 loop: CASRPGLAAYEQYF. The CDR3 DNA reads TGTGCCAGCAGACCGGGACTAGCGGCCTACGAGCAGTACTTC. V usage is TRBV12-3 or TRBV12-4 and J usage is TRBJ2-7; 11 bases map to TRBD2. The CDR3 spans 14 residues. Trimming removed 6 bases from V and 2 bases from J; junction bases left unmatched: 3.

The rearrangement links TRBV20-1 to TRBJ2-1, with TRBD2 matching over 11 bases. Germline V gene data show CDR1 as DFQATT and CDR2 as SNEGSKA (reference sequence). The CDR3 runs to 14 residues. The CDR3: CSHIELAGVHEQFF. The CDR3 DNA follows: TGCAGCCACATAGAACTAGCGGGAGTCCATGAGCAGTTCTTC.

The J gene is TRBJ2-2, the V gene TRBV6-1, with D unresolved. This CDR3 has 13 amino acids. Trimming took off 6 bases at V and 5 bases at J, with 10 bases between the two ends. Germline lookup yields CDR1 MNHNS and CDR2 SASEGT. The CDR3 DNA is TGTGCCAGCAGCCTCATAGCTACCGGGGAGCTGTTTTTT. Encoded protein: CASSLIATGELFF.

V gene TRBV5-5 combines with J gene TRBJ2-1; tentatively, D is TRBD1 (6 bases). Germline-derived CDR1 and CDR2 are SGHKS and YYEKEE (reference sequence). This CDR3 is built from 13 residues. The V gene lost 2 bases and the J gene lost 9 bases, with 12 bases spanning the gap. As DNA, the CDR3 is TGTGCCAGCAGCTTCTGGGACAACCGTGAGCAGTTCTTC. Protein sequence: CASSFWDNREQFF.

At least ten counts were recorded for this clonotype. The CDR3 sequence: CSARNRDTYEQYV. The CDR3 nucleotides are TGCAGTGCTAGAAACCGGGACACCTACGAGCAGTACGTC. V usage is TRBV20-1 and J usage is TRBJ2-7; tentative D call: TRBD1 (6 bases). Germline assignment: CDR1 DFQATT and CDR2 SNEGSKA (reference sequence). The CDR3 is 13 residues long. V lost 2 bases, J lost 2 bases, and 10 bases lay in between.

This clonotype was detected many times. The chain recombines TRBV28 with TRBJ1-2, with D unclear. The length of the CDR3 is 14 residues. Germline-derived CDR1 and CDR2 are MDHEN and SYDVKM. The V end lost 6 bases, the J end lost 1 base, and 12 bases lay between the germline ends. CDR3: CASRPLRYNYGYTF. DNA for the CDR3: TGTGCCAGCAGACCTCTTAGGTATAACTATGGCTACACCTTC.